The clone carrying this T cell receptor beta chain was seen at least ten times. Its specificity is unknown. This entry belongs to a study of early T cells in non-severe SARS-CoV-2 infection. Regarding the study as a whole: Matching with VDJdb favored anti-spike CD8 responses (missing private and CD4 specificities).

Via MiXCR, TCRdb re-called the 5' RACE reads, giving one row per CDR3 protein. The data contain around 28,000 distinct CDR3 sequences, about 5.1% of them singletons. The germline V gene encodes CDR1 SGHRS and CDR2 YFSETQ. This CDR3 is built from 16 residues. The V end lost 4 bases, the J end lost 1 base, and 15 bases lay between the germline ends. This clonotype was sampled from an adult who was a healthcare worker with PCR-confirmed SARS-CoV-2 infection or an uninfected control (not recorded which). The source material was whole blood. The chain links TRBV5-1 to TRBJ2-1; a possible D gene is TRBD2 (6 bases). The CDR3 bases are TGCGCCAGCAGCCTCAGCGGGCTGATGTCCTACAATGAGCAGTTCTTC. It yields the protein CASSLSGLMSYNEQFF.